These 29 T cell receptor beta chains share one sample of origin, sequenced in a study of cytomegalovirus exposure and HLA in healthy donors. 13 Jbeta primers and 60 Vbeta primers were used for the PCR. This table comes from immunoSEQ multiplex PCR, and its TCRdb copy is limited to in-frame clones, with some not included. Here the sample spans more than 150,000 clones, 87% being singletons. The material sequenced was PBMCs. The receptors derive from a girl in the first two years of life in good health and CMV-seronegative.

The chain carries TRBV5-1 and TRBJ2-5, with 10 bases aligning to TRBD2. V shed 1 base and J 13 bases; nucleotides not matched to a gene: 7. CDR3 length: 13 amino acids. Per the germline V gene, CDR1 is SGHRS and CDR2 is YFSETQ. CDR3 loop: CASSLSSSGSWYF. CDR3 bases: TGCGCCAGCAGCTTGAGTTCTAGCGGGAGTTGGTACTTC.

V gene TRBV6-5 combines with J gene TRBJ1-2, with D unresolved. CDR3 size: 13 residues. Germline V lookup: CDR1 MNHEY, CDR2 SVGAGI. The V end lost 2 bases, the J end lost 0 bases, and 4 bases lay between the germline ends. The CDR3 region is CASSYEANYGYTF. The DNA for the CDR3 is TGTGCCAGCAGTTACGAGGCTAACTATGGCTACACCTTC.

The chain combines TRBV18 with TRBJ2-4, with 9 nucleotides matching TRBD1. Germline trimming cut 5 bases from V and 7 bases from J; bases unmatched to any gene: 9. The CDR3 runs 15 residues. Germline CDR1 reads KGHSH; CDR2 reads LQKENI. The CDR3 region is CASSATGGVMNIQYF. CDR3 DNA sequence: TGTGCCAGCTCAGCCACAGGGGGCGTAATGAACATTCAGTACTTC.

The chain couples TRBV11-2 to TRBJ2-1; weak D call: TRBD2 (6 bases). This CDR3 has 16 residues. With 2 bases removed from V and 0 bases from J, the gap between germline ends came to 11 bases. CDR1 is SGHAT, CDR2 FQNNGV, per germline. The CDR3 is CASSLWRDPSYNEQFF. The CDR3 DNA is TGTGCCAGCAGCTTATGGCGGGACCCCTCCTACAATGAGCAGTTCTTC. Filled out from reference TRBV11-2 and TRBJ2-1, the complete variable domain reads EAGVAQSPRYKIIEKRQSVAFWCNPISGHATLYWYQQILGQGPKLLIQFQNNGVVDDSQLPKDRFSAERLKGVDSTLKIQPAKLEDSAVYLCASSLWRDPSYNEQFFGPGTRLTVL.

This chain links TRBV2 with TRBJ1-6, with 8 bases identical to TRBD1. V lost 3 bases, J lost 10 bases, and 23 bases stayed unmatched. The germline V gene encodes CDR1 SNHLY and CDR2 FYNNEI. This CDR3 spans 20 amino acids. The CDR3 loop reads CASSDSYTGGGSGPVSPLHF. In nucleotides, the CDR3 is TGTGCCAGCAGTGATTCTTACACAGGGGGGGGTTCGGGCCCGGTATCACCCCTCCACTTT.

The chain is built from TRBV9 and TRBJ2-3; 7 bases fit TRBD2. The V segment lost 3 bases and the J segment 1 base; nucleotides outside the gene matches: 8. From germline, CDR1 is SGDLS and CDR2 YYNGEE. The CDR3 totals 16 residues. The CDR3 protein is CASSGTIAGGTDTQYF. The CDR3 DNA sequence: TGTGCCAGCAGCGGAACCATAGCGGGCGGCACAGATACGCAGTATTTT.

The chain is built from TRBV29-1 and TRBJ2-1, with TRBD2 matching 8 bases. The J segment lost 7 bases and the V segment lost 4 bases, leaving 6 bases of the junction unmatched. CDR3 length: 13 amino acids. In germline, CDR1 is SQVTM, CDR2 ANQGSEA. The CDR3 DNA follows: TGCAGCGTTGGAGGCGGGAGGAGGAATGAGCAGTTCTTC. Translating it yields CSVGGGRRNEQFF.

This chain connects TRBV5-1 to TRBJ2-5, with D tentatively TRBD2 (6 bases). The closer fit of TRBJ2-7 to the DNA end suggests the J call may be wrong. This CDR3 is 14 amino acids long. The germline CDR1 and CDR2 sequences are SGHRS and YFSETQ. This chain's CDR3 is CASKKGGATYEQYF. The DNA for the CDR3 is TGCGCCAGCAAAAAAGGAGGGGCCACCTACGAGCAGTACTTC.

This rearrangement joins TRBV5-1 to TRBJ2-2; 7 bases agree with TRBD1. CDR1 SGHRS and CDR2 YFSETQ come from the germline V gene. Germline trimming cut 4 bases from V and 6 bases from J; bases unmatched to any gene: 6. This CDR3 is built from 14 residues. For the CDR3, the DNA is TGCGCCAGCAGCGCCATTACAGGGGCCGGGGAGCTGTTTTTT. It translates to CASSAITGAGELFF.

J is TRBJ2-7 and V is TRBV10-2; 8 bases line up with TRBD1. J was trimmed by 0 bases and V by 3 bases; bases with no gene match: 7. Per germline, CDR1 WSHSY and CDR2 SAAADI. This CDR3 comprises 16 residues. The CDR3 loop is CASSDLDRALSYEQYF. In DNA form, the CDR3 reads TGCGCCAGCAGTGACCTGGACAGGGCCCTCTCCTACGAGCAGTACTTC.

V and J are TRBV30 and TRBJ2-1; the D gene is possibly TRBD2 (6 bases). This CDR3 is 16 amino acids long. From germline, CDR1 is GTSNPN and CDR2 SVGIG (reference sequence). Trimming took 0 bases from V and 3 from J, leaving 15 bases between them. The DNA of the CDR3 is TGTGCCTGGAGTGTAGCGAGGACTAACCTCTACAATGAGCAGTTCTTC. Residues: CAWSVARTNLYNEQFF.

The V gene is TRBV5-4, the J gene TRBJ2-7; 9 bases fit TRBD2. In germline, CDR1 is SGHNT, CDR2 YYREEE (reference sequence). The ends lost 4 bases at V and 5 bases at J; junction bases unmatched: 7. CDR3 length equals 14 residues. CDR3 sequence (DNA): TGTGCCAGCAGCAAATACTTAGCGGGAGACGAGCAGTACTTC. Translated: CASSKYLAGDEQYF.

J is TRBJ1-4 and V is TRBV29-1; maybe TRBD1 (6 bases). V was cut by 4 bases and J by 7 bases, with 13 bases left in between. CDR3 size: 13 residues. The germline V gene encodes CDR1 SQVTM and CDR2 ANQGSEA. The CDR3 region is CSVGQVLGEKLFF. DNA for the CDR3: TGCAGCGTTGGACAGGTGTTGGGTGAAAAACTGTTTTTT. Full variable domain (remainder filled in from reference TRBV29-1 and TRBJ1-4): SAVISQKPSRDICQRGTSLTIQCQVDSQVTMMFWYRQQPGQSLTLIATANQGSEATYESGFVIDKFPISRPNLTFSTLTVSNMSPEDSSIYLCSVGQVLGEKLFFGSGTQLSVL.

The rearrangement links TRBV11-2 to TRBJ2-3; the match to TRBD2 covers 7 bases. V shed 1 base and J 1 base; nucleotides not matched to a gene: 8. This CDR3 contains 17 residues. Germline V gene lookup returns CDR1 SGHAT and CDR2 FQNNGV. DNA for the CDR3: TGTGCCAGCAGCTTAGGATTTGGCGGGAGCGGCACAGATACGCAGTATTTT. It yields the protein CASSLGFGGSGTDTQYF.

The chain links TRBV7-3 to TRBJ2-7; D unresolved. Germline-derived CDR1 and CDR2 are SGHTA and FQGTGA. The V gene lost 4 bases and the J gene lost 6 bases, with 10 bases spanning the gap. There are 12 residues in the CDR3. The CDR3 region has the DNA TGTGCCAGCAGCTCAATGTCGGTCGAGCAGTACTTC. Translated: CASSSMSVEQYF.

Notes on this clone: A junction boundary mismatches the germline segment, possibly from a read error. The rearrangement joins TRBV29-1 to TRBJ2-5, with 7 positions matching TRBD1. The CDR3 has 13 amino acids. Looked up from germline, CDR1 is SQVTM and CDR2 is ANQGSEA. The CDR3 sequence: CSVEGQDQETQYF. The CDR3, as DNA: TGCAGCGTCGAAGGACAGGACCAAGAGACCCAGTACTTC. Combining the CDR3 with reference TRBV29-1 and TRBJ2-5 gives the whole variable domain SAVISQKPSRDICQRGTSLTIQCQVDSQVTMMFWYRQQPGQSLTLIATANQGSEATYESGFVIDKFPISRPNLTFSTLTVSNMSPEDSSIYLCSVEGQDQETQYFGPGTRLLVL.

This chain uses TRBV7-2 with TRBJ2-7; D gene unclear. CDR3 length: 14 residues. The V gene's germline CDR1 is SGHTA and CDR2 FQGNSA. V gave up 5 bases and J gave up 0 bases, with 11 bases separating them. The CDR3, as DNA: TGTGCCAGCAGCAGTCGTACAAGCTCCTACGAGCAGTACTTC. Its protein is CASSSRTSSYEQYF. Looking up the rest from reference TRBV7-2 and TRBJ2-7 gives the full variable domain: GAGVSQSPSNKVTEKGKDVELRCDPISGHTALYWYRQSLGQGLEFLIYFQGNSAPDKSGLPSDRFSAERTGGSVSTLTIQRTQQEDSAVYLCASSSRTSSYEQYFGPGTRLTVT.

The chain is built from TRBV30 and TRBJ2-7, with D possibly being TRBD1 (6 bases). The CDR3 extends over 14 amino acids. Germline CDR1 GTSNPN, CDR2 SVGIG (reference sequence). V was clipped by 4 bases and J by 3 bases, with 16 bases between them. The CDR3 loop reads CAWKKTGIIYEQYF. The CDR3 nucleotides are TGTGCCTGGAAAAAAACAGGGATCATCTACGAGCAGTACTTC.

Comment on this clone: The junction departs from the called germline gene at one end, perhaps through a read error. The chain is built from TRBV5-4 and TRBJ1-1; D not certain. Germline V gene lookup returns CDR1 SGHNT and CDR2 YYREEE (reference sequence). This CDR3 spans 12 amino acids. CDR3 in DNA: TGTGCCGGCAGCTTATCGAGTACTGAAGCTTTCTTT. Amino acids: CAGSLSSTEAFF.

This clone has only one observation. The rearrangement links TRBV21-1 to TRBJ2-7; TRBD1, the D gene given by the table, was not confirmed from the DNA. TRBV21-1 is a known pseudogene. The CDR3 has 16 residues. Here the CDR3 DNA reads TGTGCCAGCAGCAAAGTAGGGGTACAGGGGCCCGGCGAGCAGTACTTC. Translated: CASSKVGVQGPGEQYF.

V is TRBV28 and J is TRBJ1-5; D is possibly TRBD1 (5 bases). Germline-derived CDR1 and CDR2 are MDHEN and SYDVKM. The CDR3 is 12 amino acids. Trimming stripped 7 bases from V and 12 bases from J, with 16 bases between. Here the CDR3 reads CASTSGRQGQHF. CDR3 nucleotides: TGTGCCAGCACCTCAGGTCGGCAGGGCCAGCATTTT.

The chain recombines TRBV27 with TRBJ2-1, with 13 bases lining up with TRBD2. Germline V CDR1 and CDR2: MNHEY, SMNVEV (reference sequence). After removal of 8 bases from V and 5 bases from J, the junction contained 3 bases not matched to a gene. This CDR3 comprises 14 residues. CDR3 DNA: TGTGCCAGCCGCGGACTAGCGGGAGACAATGAGCAGTTCTTC. Protein: CASRGLAGDNEQFF.

The chain's CDR3 is CASSFMDRGSHSPLHF. In nucleotides, the CDR3 is TGTGCCAGCAGCTTTATGGACAGGGGGAGCCATTCACCCCTCCACTTT. The chain recombines TRBV5-5 with TRBJ1-6; 10 bases are a match to TRBD1. J gave up 8 bases and V 2 bases, and 7 bases lay outside the gene matches. The CDR3 totals 16 residues. Germline V CDR1 and CDR2: SGHKS, YYEKEE (reference sequence).

The CDR3 bases are TGTGCCAGCAGCCTTATAGCGGGAGGGCAACCAGATACGCAGTATTTT. Residues: CASSLIAGGQPDTQYF. This chain uses TRBV7-3 with TRBJ2-3; 11 bases line up with TRBD2. The CDR3 contains 16 residues. V lost 5 bases to trimming and J lost 4 bases; unmatched junction nucleotides: 8. The germline CDR1 and CDR2 sequences are SGHTA and FQGTGA. The variable domain in full, completed from reference TRBV7-3 and TRBJ2-3, reads GAGVSQTPSNKVTEKGKYVELRCDPISGHTALYWYRQSLGQGPEFLIYFQGTGAADDSGLPNDRFFAVRPEGSVSTLKIQRTERGDSAVYLCASSLIAGGQPDTQYFGPGTRLTVL.

This clone has just one count. The gene calls are TRBV11-3 and TRBJ2-1; TRBD2 aligns across 8 bases. Trimming removed 1 base from V and 12 bases from J; junction bases left unmatched: 8. The CDR3 has 14 residues. Germline V gives CDR1 SGHNT, CDR2 YENEEA. DNA for the CDR3: TGTGCCAGCAGCTTAGGAGCGGGGGAAAATAGGCAGTTCTTC. Amino acid sequence: CASSLGAGENRQFF.

With regard to this clone: The germline gene is not matched at one end of the junction; a read error may be the cause. The same CDR3 also results from other DNA sequences found in this sample. J is TRBJ2-7 and V is TRBV25-1, with D possibly TRBD1 on 5 matching bases. The length of the CDR3 is 17 residues. Germline CDR1 is MGHDK and CDR2 is SYGVNS. In DNA, the CDR3 is TGTGCCAGCAGTGTGATCAGGGATCACCCCCCCGCCTATGAGCAGTACTTC. It codes for CASSVIRDHPPAYEQYF.

This chain uses TRBV6-1 with TRBJ1-2; the D is unclear. Germline V gene data show CDR1 as MNHNS and CDR2 as SASEGT. Trimming removed 2 bases at V and 0 bases at J, with 10 bases between. The CDR3 loop spans 15 amino acids. The CDR3 loop is CASSESGTTNYGYTF. The DNA of the CDR3 is TGTGCCAGCAGTGAAAGCGGCACTACTAACTATGGCTACACCTTC.

The chain carries TRBV7-2 and TRBJ2-7, with D tentatively TRBD1 (5 bases). Germline V gives CDR1 SGHTA, CDR2 FQGNSA. The CDR3 spans 14 residues. Between the trimmed V and J ends, which lost 5 bases and 3 bases, there was a span of 14 bases. In DNA, the CDR3 is TGTGCCAGCAGCAAACGAGACAGTTACTACGAGCAGTACTTC. Protein: CASSKRDSYYEQYF.

The V call is TRBV5-1, the J call TRBJ2-2, with 8 nucleotides matching TRBD2. The CDR3 is made up of 18 amino acids. The germline V gene has CDR1 SGHRS and CDR2 YFSETQ. The V gene end was trimmed by 0 bases and the J gene end by 5 bases; junction bases not matched to a gene: 12. CDR3: CASSLGTSRILPTGELFF. CDR3 DNA: TGCGCCAGCAGCTTGGGGACTAGCCGGATTCTCCCGACCGGGGAGCTGTTTTTT.